One and the same sample provided the 28 T cell receptor beta chains below, sequenced in a study of OX40 agonist ivuxolimab in advanced cancers. Assay used: immunoSEQ multiplex PCR; TCRdb lists only in-frame clones, some missing. Seen here are roughly 34,000 clones, approximately 89% observed once, and the top ten hold about 0.87%. The source was CD4+ or CD8+ T cells sorted from blood, collected in a trial of the OX40 agonist ivuxolimab. The receptors here all came from an adult with an advanced solid tumor such as melanoma, head and neck, liver or kidney cancer.

The V gene is TRBV7-3, the J gene TRBJ1-2, with unresolved D. Germline values: CDR1 SGHTA, CDR2 FQGTGA. Trimming pared 5 bases from V and 4 bases from J, leaving 14 bases between. The CDR3 is 14 amino acids. The DNA of the CDR3 is TGTGCCAGCAGCGAGGGAGGGTTTGGCTATGGCTACACCTTC. This codes for CASSEGGFGYGYTF.

The gene calls are TRBV2 and TRBJ2-3; TRBD2 matches at 9 bases. The V gene end was trimmed by 6 bases and the J gene end by 6 bases; junction bases not matched to a gene: 7. This CDR3 is built from 14 residues. Germline CDR1 SNHLY, CDR2 FYNNEI. For the CDR3, the DNA is TGTGCCAGCAGCCGGCGGGAGGGATGGGATACGCAGTATTTT. This translates into CASSRREGWDTQYF.

The V and J genes are TRBV19 and TRBJ2-2; D remains unclear. Germline CDR1 LNHDA, CDR2 SQIVND (reference sequence). This CDR3 has 12 residues. Trimming took 5 bases from V and 6 from J, leaving 7 bases between them. This CDR3 is CASSFPAGELFF. CDR3 nucleotides: TGTGCCAGTAGTTTTCCGGCCGGGGAGCTGTTTTTT.

The V gene is TRBV27, the J gene TRBJ2-5, with 9 bases aligning to TRBD1. The V and J ends lost 5 bases and 2 bases, in that order; junction bases with no gene match: 6. Germline assignment: CDR1 MNHEY and CDR2 SMNVEV (reference sequence). This CDR3 has 15 amino acids. The CDR3 DNA sequence: TGTGCCAGCAGTGGGGGGGACAGGGTGCAAGAGACCCAGTACTTC. Translated, it gives CASSGGDRVQETQYF.

The genes are TRBV6-4 and TRBJ2-1, with 9 bases identical to TRBD1. This CDR3 region has 14 residues. Looked up from germline, CDR1 is MRHNA and CDR2 is SNTAGT. V was clipped by 0 bases and J by 15 bases; unmatched bases: 9. The CDR3 is CASSDSFSGTGPFF. In DNA form, the CDR3 reads TGTGCCAGCAGTGACTCTTTCTCCGGGACAGGGCCGTTCTTC.

The V gene is TRBV6-5, the J gene TRBJ2-7, with 9 positions matching TRBD2. This CDR3 is 15 amino acids long. Germline CDR1 reads MNHEY; CDR2 reads SVGAGI. V lost 5 bases and J lost 0; bases outside the gene matches: 5. CDR3 sequence: CASSKLAGSSYEQYF. CDR3 in DNA: TGTGCCAGCAGTAAGCTAGCGGGAAGCTCCTACGAGCAGTACTTC.

This rearrangement joins TRBV5-4 to TRBJ1-3; perhaps TRBD1 as D (5 bases). CDR3 length equals 17 residues. In germline, CDR1 is SGHNT, CDR2 YYREEE (reference sequence). The V gene lost 3 bases and the J gene lost 2 bases, with 18 bases spanning the gap. The CDR3 spells CASSSLGEAFAGNTIYF. In nucleotides, the CDR3 is TGTGCCAGCAGCTCCCTGGGGGAGGCGTTTGCTGGAAACACCATATATTTT.

CDR3 in amino acids: CASSKMGTSNSPLHF. The DNA of the CDR3 is TGTGCCAGCTCCAAAATGGGGACAAGTAATTCACCCCTCCACTTT. This chain uses TRBV9 with TRBJ1-6; D is perhaps TRBD1 (6 bases). CDR1 and CDR2 from the germline V gene are SGDLS and YYNGEE. Trimming pared 7 bases from V and 6 bases from J, leaving 17 bases between. The CDR3 is made up of 15 amino acids.

The chain joins TRBV7-3 to TRBJ2-1; no firm D call. V shed 4 bases and J shed 0 bases, with 10 bases lying between them. Germline V lookup: CDR1 SGHTA, CDR2 FQGTGA. This CDR3 has 15 amino acids. The CDR3 nucleotides are TGTGCCAGCAGCTCCTTTTCAAGCTCCTACAATGAGCAGTTCTTC. Translation gives CASSSFSSSYNEQFF.

V usage is TRBV6-1 and J usage is TRBJ2-7; 10 positions agree with TRBD2. The ends lost 4 bases at V and 1 base at J; junction bases unmatched: 1. The germline CDR1 and CDR2 sequences are MNHNS and SASEGT. This CDR3 contains 14 residues. CDR3 amino acids: CASSGTSGSYEQYF. In DNA, the CDR3 is TGTGCCAGCAGTGGGACTAGCGGATCCTACGAGCAGTACTTC.

As for this clone: At one end, the junction sequence differs from germline, possibly due to a read error. J is TRBJ2-7 and V is TRBV6-5, with D tentatively TRBD2 (5 bases). Germline V CDR1 and CDR2: MNHEY, SVGAGI. The CDR3 extends over 13 amino acids. The chain's CDR3 is CASSYTGSFEQYF. In DNA form, the CDR3 reads TGTGCCAGCAGTTACACGGGGTCCTTCGAGCAGTACTTC.

The rearrangement uses TRBV2 and TRBJ2-1, with D possibly matching TRBD2 (5 bases). This CDR3 spans 12 amino acids. V gave up 6 bases and J gave up 5 bases, with 8 bases separating them. In germline, CDR1 is SNHLY, CDR2 FYNNEI. The CDR3 sequence is CASRLEDNEQFF. In DNA form, the CDR3 reads TGTGCCAGCAGATTGGAGGACAATGAGCAGTTCTTC.

V and J are TRBV6-5 and TRBJ1-6, with 7 positions matching TRBD1. Germline CDR1 reads MNHEY; CDR2 reads SVGAGI. Losses at the gene ends were 4 bases for V and 5 bases for J; bases not matched to a gene: 5. The CDR3 totals 15 residues. Here the CDR3 DNA reads TGTGCCAGCAGTTCATTGGGACAGAATAATTCACCCCTCCACTTT. This sequence encodes CASSSLGQNNSPLHF.

The rearrangement links TRBV6-5 to TRBJ1-6; D is unresolved. The CDR3 loop spans 14 amino acids. Germline-derived CDR1 and CDR2 are MNHEY and SVGAGI. V shed 5 bases and J shed 7 bases, with 12 bases lying between them. The CDR3: CASSGAGYNSPLHF. CDR3 sequence (DNA): TGTGCCAGCAGTGGAGCGGGATACAATTCACCCCTCCACTTT.

Only a few counts were recorded for this clone. The V gene is TRBV7-9, the J gene TRBJ2-7; 9 bases are a match to TRBD2. The CDR3 runs to 16 residues. Per germline, CDR1 SEHNR and CDR2 FQNEAQ (reference sequence). V gave up 1 base and J gave up 2 bases; unmatched junction bases: 6. CDR3 nucleotides: TGTGCCAGCAGCTTAGTTGGGACTAGCATCGCCTACGAGCAGTACTTC. Translated: CASSLVGTSIAYEQYF.

The chain is built from TRBV6-1 and TRBJ2-7, with 8 bases fitting TRBD2. V lost 6 bases to trimming and J lost 3 bases; unmatched junction nucleotides: 7. The CDR3 is made up of 14 amino acids. Per the germline V gene, CDR1 is MNHNS and CDR2 is SASEGT. CDR3 DNA: TGTGCCAGCAGGACCGAGCGGGGGTTCTACGAGCAGTACTTC. Translated, it gives CASRTERGFYEQYF.

J is TRBJ2-1 and V is TRBV5-1; 14 positions agree with TRBD2. This CDR3 has 18 residues. The V gene's germline CDR1 is SGHRS and CDR2 YFSETQ. J gave up 0 bases and V 4 bases, and 6 bases lay outside the gene matches. CDR3 amino acids: CASSLGLAGAGSYNEQFF. DNA for the CDR3: TGCGCCAGCAGCCTGGGACTAGCGGGGGCCGGCTCCTACAATGAGCAGTTCTTC.

This clone was detected only once. The chain recombines TRBV5-4 with TRBJ2-1; 9 bases are a match to TRBD1. This CDR3 has 15 residues. The germline gives CDR1 SGHNT, CDR2 YYREEE (reference sequence). V lost 6 bases and J lost 8; bases outside the gene matches: 12. This CDR3 reads CASTVPGQGVHEQFF. As DNA, the CDR3 is TGTGCCAGCACAGTTCCGGGACAGGGCGTCCATGAGCAGTTCTTC.

This rearrangement joins TRBV5-1 to TRBJ2-1; D might be TRBD2 (5 bases). The CDR3 contains 16 residues. Looked up from germline, CDR1 is SGHRS and CDR2 is YFSETQ. Trimming stripped 1 base from V and 0 bases from J, with 11 bases between. DNA for the CDR3: TGCGCCAGCAGCTTGCTCAGCGGTCGCTCCTACAATGAGCAGTTCTTC. It is translated as CASSLLSGRSYNEQFF.

This chain connects TRBV6-1 to TRBJ2-7, with 8 bases fitting TRBD1. Germline loops: CDR1 MNHNS, CDR2 SASEGT. The ends lost 2 bases at V and 2 bases at J; junction bases unmatched: 8. This CDR3 is built from 16 residues. CDR3 amino acids: CASSERGDRGTYEQYF. CDR3 sequence (DNA): TGTGCCAGCAGTGAAAGAGGAGACAGGGGTACCTACGAGCAGTACTTC.

The chain employs TRBV5-1 and TRBJ1-1; D gene ambiguous. Germline CDR1 is SGHRS and CDR2 is YFSETQ. Trimming took off 2 bases at V and 0 bases at J, with 5 bases between the two ends. The CDR3 runs 13 residues. The CDR3 region is CASSLQLNTEAFF. The CDR3 bases are TGCGCCAGCAGCTTACAGTTGAACACTGAAGCTTTCTTT.

This clone was seen once. The rearrangement links TRBV19 to TRBJ2-6; no firm D call. This CDR3 has 15 residues. Germline V gives CDR1 LNHDA, CDR2 SQIVND (reference sequence). Trimming pared 8 bases from V and 0 bases from J, leaving 11 bases between. Here the CDR3 DNA reads TGTGCCAGTGAGGAACCTTCCTCTGGGGCCAACGTCCTGACTTTC. Translating gives CASEEPSSGANVLTF.

The chain couples TRBV7-2 to TRBJ1-1; the D gene is possibly TRBD1 (5 bases). V gave up 5 bases and J gave up 0 bases, with 10 bases separating them. Germline assignment: CDR1 SGHTA and CDR2 FQGNSA. This CDR3 contains 14 residues. CDR3 coding DNA: TGTGCCAGCAGCCGTGACAGACTGAACACTGAAGCTTTCTTT. It codes for CASSRDRLNTEAFF.

The V and J genes are TRBV5-1 and TRBJ1-1; TRBD1 matches 7 bases. Losses at the gene ends were 3 bases for V and 2 bases for J; bases not matched to a gene: 10. The CDR3 sequence is 16 residues long. Germline V gene lookup returns CDR1 SGHRS and CDR2 YFSETQ. The DNA for the CDR3 is TGCGCCAGCAGCTGGGAGGGACAGCTCATAAACACTGAAGCTTTCTTT. The encoded protein is CASSWEGQLINTEAFF.

The chain uses TRBV27 and TRBJ2-4; 7 bases are shared with TRBD2. Trimming cost V 8 bases and J 5 bases; bases outside gene matches: 12. The CDR3 sequence is 15 residues long. Germline lookup yields CDR1 MNHEY and CDR2 SMNVEV (reference sequence). CDR3 residues: CASPPDLAAQNIQYF. The CDR3, as DNA: TGTGCCAGCCCTCCAGACCTAGCGGCACAAAACATTCAGTACTTC.

The chain couples TRBV5-4 to TRBJ2-2, with a possible D match to TRBD1 (5 bases). The CDR3 has 14 residues. Germline V gene data show CDR1 as SGHNT and CDR2 as YYREEE (reference sequence). V gave up 1 base and J gave up 4 bases, with 8 bases separating them. The CDR3 DNA reads as TGTGCCAGCAGCTTGCTGCAGGGCACCGGGGAGCTGTTTTTT. Amino acid sequence: CASSLLQGTGELFF.

The V gene is TRBV5-4, the J gene TRBJ2-5; TRBD2 might be the D (6 bases). This CDR3 has 14 amino acids. V was shortened by 0 bases and J by 4 bases, with 10 bases between the two germline ends. Per germline, CDR1 SGHNT and CDR2 YYREEE (reference sequence). The CDR3: CASSLVAAGETQYF. For the CDR3, the DNA is TGTGCCAGCAGCTTGGTAGCGGCAGGAGAGACCCAGTACTTC.

This chain links TRBV5-6 with TRBJ2-7, with 9 bases aligning to TRBD1. The CDR3 is made up of 15 amino acids. Per the germline V gene, CDR1 is SGHDT and CDR2 is YYEEEE. V shed 4 bases, J shed 4 bases, and the junction held 9 bases outside the gene matches. The CDR3 protein is CASSPTGTGSYEQYF. The CDR3 DNA is TGTGCCAGCAGCCCCACCGGGACAGGGTCGTACGAGCAGTACTTC.